This record concerns one TCR beta chain sequence. Its antigen is still unknown. The data belong to a study of Ad26.COV2.S vaccination and SARS-CoV-2 variants. Treatment defined: some 20 received Ad26.COV2.S at low or high dose, single or two shots; roughly five received placebo; per-sample allocation not given. Specimen acquisition occurred on day 63 following the initial vaccine or placebo injection. Adults aged 18-55 years in Boston included the donor. Using immunoSEQ multiplex PCR, the repertoire was profiled, and TCRdb retains in-frame clones only, with some absent. The table lists 300,000 to 400,000 clones, 88% of them singletons. The study, taken as a whole, reports: Individuals receiving vaccine had higher spike-specific TCR breadth than placebo recipients did.

V lost 6 bases, J lost 5 bases, and 14 bases stayed unmatched. The length of the CDR3 is 16 residues. Germline loops: CDR1 KGHSH, CDR2 LQKENI. The sequence was obtained from a person aged 18-65 years who received the Ad26.COV2.S COVID-19 vaccine or a placebo. Specimen: peripheral blood, collected in a trial of Ad26.COV2.S vaccine versus placebo. The chain is built from TRBV18 and TRBJ2-7; 9 positions match TRBD1. The CDR3 DNA follows: TGTGCCAGCTCTCAGTCGACAGGGGGAATGGTCGACGAGCAGTACTTC. Its protein product is CASSQSTGGMVDEQYF.